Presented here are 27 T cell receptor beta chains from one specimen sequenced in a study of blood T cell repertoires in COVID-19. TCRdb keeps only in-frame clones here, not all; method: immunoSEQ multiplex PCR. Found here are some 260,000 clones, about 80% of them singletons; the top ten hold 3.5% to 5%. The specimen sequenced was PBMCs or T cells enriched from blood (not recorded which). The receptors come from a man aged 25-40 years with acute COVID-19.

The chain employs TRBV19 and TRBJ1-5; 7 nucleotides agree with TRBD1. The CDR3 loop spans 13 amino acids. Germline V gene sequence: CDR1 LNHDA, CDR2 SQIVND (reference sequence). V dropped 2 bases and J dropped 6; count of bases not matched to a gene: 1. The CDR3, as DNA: TGTGCCAGTAGTATACAGGGGGGTCAGCCCCAGCATTTT. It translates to CASSIQGGQPQHF.

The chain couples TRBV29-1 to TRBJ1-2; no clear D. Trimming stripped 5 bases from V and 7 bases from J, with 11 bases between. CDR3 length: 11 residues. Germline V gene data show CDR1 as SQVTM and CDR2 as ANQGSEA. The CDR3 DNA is TGCAGCGTTTCCCCCCCCGGTGGCTACACCTTC. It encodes CSVSPPGGYTF.

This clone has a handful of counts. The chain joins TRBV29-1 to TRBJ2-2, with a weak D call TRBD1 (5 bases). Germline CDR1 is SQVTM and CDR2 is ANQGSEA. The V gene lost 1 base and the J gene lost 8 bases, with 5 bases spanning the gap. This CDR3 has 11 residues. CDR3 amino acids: CSVEGTGELFF. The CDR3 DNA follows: TGCAGCGTTGAAGGGACAGGGGAGCTGTTTTTT.

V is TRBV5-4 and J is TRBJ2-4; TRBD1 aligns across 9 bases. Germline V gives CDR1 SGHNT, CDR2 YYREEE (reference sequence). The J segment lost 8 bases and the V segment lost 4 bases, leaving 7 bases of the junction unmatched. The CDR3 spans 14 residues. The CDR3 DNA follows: TGTGCCAGCAGCCTGGGACAGGGAAGACACATTCAGTACTTC. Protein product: CASSLGQGRHIQYF.

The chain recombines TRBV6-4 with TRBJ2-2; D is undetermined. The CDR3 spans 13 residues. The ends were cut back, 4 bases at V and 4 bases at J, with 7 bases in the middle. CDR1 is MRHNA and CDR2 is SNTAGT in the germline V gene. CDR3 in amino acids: CASSAKSTGELFF. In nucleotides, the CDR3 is TGTGCCAGCAGTGCTAAGTCCACCGGGGAGCTGTTTTTT.

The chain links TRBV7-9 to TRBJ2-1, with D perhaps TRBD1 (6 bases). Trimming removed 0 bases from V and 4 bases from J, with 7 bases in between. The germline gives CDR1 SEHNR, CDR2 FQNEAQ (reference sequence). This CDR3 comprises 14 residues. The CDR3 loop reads CASSLAQGYNEQFF. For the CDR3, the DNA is TGTGCCAGCAGCTTAGCTCAGGGGTACAATGAGCAGTTCTTC.

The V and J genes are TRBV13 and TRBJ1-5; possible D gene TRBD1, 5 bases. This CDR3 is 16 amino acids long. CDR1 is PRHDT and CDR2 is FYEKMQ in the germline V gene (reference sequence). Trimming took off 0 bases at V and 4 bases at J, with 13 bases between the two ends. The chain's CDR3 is CASSLGPAGKNQPQHF. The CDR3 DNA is TGTGCCAGCAGCTTAGGCCCGGCAGGGAAAAATCAGCCCCAGCATTTT.

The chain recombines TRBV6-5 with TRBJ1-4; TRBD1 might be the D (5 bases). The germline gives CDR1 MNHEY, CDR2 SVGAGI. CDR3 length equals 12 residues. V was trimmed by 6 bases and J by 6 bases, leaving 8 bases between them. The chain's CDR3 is CASRAGDEKLFF. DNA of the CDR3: TGTGCCAGCAGGGCGGGGGATGAAAAACTGTTTTTT.

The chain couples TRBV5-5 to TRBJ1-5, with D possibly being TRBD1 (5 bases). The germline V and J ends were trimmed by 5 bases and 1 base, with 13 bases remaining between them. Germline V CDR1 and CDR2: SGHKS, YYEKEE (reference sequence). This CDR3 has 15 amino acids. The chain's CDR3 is CASRLAGDSNQPQHF. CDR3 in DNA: TGTGCCAGCAGACTGGCGGGGGACAGCAATCAGCCCCAGCATTTT. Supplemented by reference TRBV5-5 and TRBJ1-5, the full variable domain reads DAGVTQSPTHLIKTRGQQVTLRCSPISGHKSVSWYQQVLGQGPQFIFQYYEKEERGRGNFPDRFSARQFPNYSSELNVNALLLGDSALYLCASRLAGDSNQPQHFGDGTRLSIL.

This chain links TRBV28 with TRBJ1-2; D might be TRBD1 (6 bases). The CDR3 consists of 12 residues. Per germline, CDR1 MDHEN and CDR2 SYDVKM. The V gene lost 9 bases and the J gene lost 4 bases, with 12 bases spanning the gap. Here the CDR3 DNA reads TGTGCCAGTCAAGGGGGTAGCTATGGCTACACCTTC. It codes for CASQGGSYGYTF.

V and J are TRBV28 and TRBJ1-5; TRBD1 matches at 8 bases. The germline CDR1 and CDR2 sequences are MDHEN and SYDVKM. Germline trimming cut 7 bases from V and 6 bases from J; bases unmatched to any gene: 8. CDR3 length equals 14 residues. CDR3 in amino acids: CASTLRGPSQPQHF. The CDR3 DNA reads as TGTGCCAGCACCCTCAGGGGGCCTAGTCAGCCCCAGCATTTT. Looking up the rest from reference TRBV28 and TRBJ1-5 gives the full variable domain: DVKVTQSSRYLVKRTGEKVFLECVQDMDHENMFWYRQDPGLGLRLIYFSYDVKMKEKGDIPEGYSVSREKKERFSLILESASTNQTSMYLCASTLRGPSQPQHFGDGTRLSIL.

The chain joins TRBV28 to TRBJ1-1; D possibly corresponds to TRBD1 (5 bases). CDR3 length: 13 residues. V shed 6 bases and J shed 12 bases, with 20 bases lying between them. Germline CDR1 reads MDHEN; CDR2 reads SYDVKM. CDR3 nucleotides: TGTGCCAGCAGACCCGGGGGAGATTCGGGAACTTTCTTT. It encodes CASRPGGDSGTFF.

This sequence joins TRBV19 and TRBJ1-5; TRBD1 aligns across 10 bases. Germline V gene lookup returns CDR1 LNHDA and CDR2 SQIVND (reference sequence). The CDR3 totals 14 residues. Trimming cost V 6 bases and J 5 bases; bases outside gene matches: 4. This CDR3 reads CASRGQGPYQPQHF. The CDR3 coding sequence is TGTGCCAGTAGGGGACAGGGGCCTTATCAGCCCCAGCATTTT.

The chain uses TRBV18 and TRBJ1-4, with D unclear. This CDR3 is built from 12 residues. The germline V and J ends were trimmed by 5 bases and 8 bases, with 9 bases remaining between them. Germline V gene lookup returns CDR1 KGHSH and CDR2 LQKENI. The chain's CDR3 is CASSAGKEKLFF. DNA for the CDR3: TGTGCCAGCTCAGCCGGGAAGGAAAAACTGTTTTTT.

CDR3 loop: CASRDPPGQSNQPQHF. CDR3 DNA sequence: TGCGCCAGCAGGGATCCCCCTGGGCAGAGCAATCAGCCCCAGCATTTT. The chain joins TRBV5-1 to TRBJ1-5; D uncertain. CDR1 is SGHRS and CDR2 is YFSETQ in the germline V gene. The CDR3 contains 16 residues. V was pared by 5 bases and J by 1 base, with 16 bases between.

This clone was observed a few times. CDR3 residues: CASSLGGGAAREAFF. DNA of the CDR3: TGTGCCAGCAGCTTAGGCGGTGGGGCAGCAAGAGAAGCTTTCTTT. This chain uses TRBV7-2 with TRBJ1-1; D may be TRBD1 (5 bases). In germline, CDR1 is SGHTA, CDR2 FQGNSA. Trimming took 1 base from V and 8 from J, leaving 17 bases between them. The CDR3 covers 15 residues.

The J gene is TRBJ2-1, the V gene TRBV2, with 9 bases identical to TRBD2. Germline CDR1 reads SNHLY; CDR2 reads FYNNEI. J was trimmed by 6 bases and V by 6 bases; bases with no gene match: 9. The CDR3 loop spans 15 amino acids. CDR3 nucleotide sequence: TGTGCCAGCAGAGCTTTAGCTAGCGGGACCAATGAGCAGTTCTTC. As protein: CASRALASGTNEQFF.

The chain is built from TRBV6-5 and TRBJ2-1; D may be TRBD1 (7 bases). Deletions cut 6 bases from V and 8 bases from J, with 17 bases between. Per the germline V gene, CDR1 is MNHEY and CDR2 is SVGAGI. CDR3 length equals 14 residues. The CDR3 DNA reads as TGTGCCAGCAGGGAGGGGGCTGCCCCCCATGAGCAGTTCTTC. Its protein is CASREGAAPHEQFF.

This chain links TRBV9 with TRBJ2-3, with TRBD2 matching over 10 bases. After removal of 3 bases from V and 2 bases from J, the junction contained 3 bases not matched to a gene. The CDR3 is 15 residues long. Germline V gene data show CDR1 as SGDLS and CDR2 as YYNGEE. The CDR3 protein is CASSASGGPTDTQYF. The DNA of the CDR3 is TGTGCCAGCAGCGCTAGCGGGGGCCCCACAGATACGCAGTATTTT.

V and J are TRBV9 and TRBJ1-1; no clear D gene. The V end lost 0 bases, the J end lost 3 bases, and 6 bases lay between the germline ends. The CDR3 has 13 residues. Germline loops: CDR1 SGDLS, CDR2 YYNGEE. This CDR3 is CASSVVGDTEAFF. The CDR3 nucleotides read TGTGCCAGCAGCGTAGTAGGAGACACTGAAGCTTTCTTT.

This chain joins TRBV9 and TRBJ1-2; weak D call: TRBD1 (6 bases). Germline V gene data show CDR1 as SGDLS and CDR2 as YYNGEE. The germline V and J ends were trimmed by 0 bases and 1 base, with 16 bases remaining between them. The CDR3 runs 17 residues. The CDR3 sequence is CASSVGGAGAVNYGYTF. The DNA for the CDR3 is TGTGCCAGCAGCGTAGGGGGCGCAGGGGCCGTTAACTATGGCTACACCTTC. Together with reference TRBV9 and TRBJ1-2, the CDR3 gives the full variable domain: DSGVTQTPKHLITATGQRVTLRCSPRSGDLSVYWYQQSLDQGLQFLIQYYNGEERAKGNILERFSAQQFPDLHSELNLSSLELGDSALYFCASSVGGAGAVNYGYTFGSGTRLTVV.

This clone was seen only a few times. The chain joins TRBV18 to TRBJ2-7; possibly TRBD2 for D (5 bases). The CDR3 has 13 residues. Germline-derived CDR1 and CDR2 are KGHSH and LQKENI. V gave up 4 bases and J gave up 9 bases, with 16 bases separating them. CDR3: CASSRLATEGQYV. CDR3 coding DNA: TGTGCCAGCTCACGTTTGGCAACCGAGGGGCAGTACGTC.

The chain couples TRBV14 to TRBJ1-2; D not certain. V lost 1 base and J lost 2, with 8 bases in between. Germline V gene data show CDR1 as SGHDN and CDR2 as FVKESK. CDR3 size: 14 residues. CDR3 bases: TGTGCCAGCAGCCAAGTGCAACAAAACTATGGCTACACCTTC. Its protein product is CASSQVQQNYGYTF.

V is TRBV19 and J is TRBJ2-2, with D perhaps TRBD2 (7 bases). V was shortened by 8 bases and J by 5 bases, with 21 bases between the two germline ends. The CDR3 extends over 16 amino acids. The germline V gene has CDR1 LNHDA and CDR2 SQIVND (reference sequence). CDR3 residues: CASSNPGGPRTGELFF. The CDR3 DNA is TGTGCCAGTTCTAACCCGGGGGGCCCGAGGACCGGGGAGCTGTTTTTT.

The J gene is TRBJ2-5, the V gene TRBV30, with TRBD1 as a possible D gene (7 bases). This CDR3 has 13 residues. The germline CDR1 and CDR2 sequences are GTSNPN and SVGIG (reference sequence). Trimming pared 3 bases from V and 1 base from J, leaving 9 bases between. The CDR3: CAWRRDSQETQYF. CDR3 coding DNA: TGTGCCTGGAGGCGGGACAGCCAAGAGACCCAGTACTTC.

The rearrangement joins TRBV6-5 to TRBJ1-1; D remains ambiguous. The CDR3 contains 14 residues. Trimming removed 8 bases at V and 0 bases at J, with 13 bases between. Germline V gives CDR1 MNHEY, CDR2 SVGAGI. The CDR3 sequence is CASGTEYMNTEAFF. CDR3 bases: TGTGCCAGCGGTACAGAGTACATGAACACTGAAGCTTTCTTT.

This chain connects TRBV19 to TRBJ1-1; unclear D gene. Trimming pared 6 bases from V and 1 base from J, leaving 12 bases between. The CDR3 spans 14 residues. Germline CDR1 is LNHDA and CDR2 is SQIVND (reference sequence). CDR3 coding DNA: TGTGCCAGTAGGACCGGGATGTCGAACACTGAAGCTTTCTTT. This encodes CASRTGMSNTEAFF.